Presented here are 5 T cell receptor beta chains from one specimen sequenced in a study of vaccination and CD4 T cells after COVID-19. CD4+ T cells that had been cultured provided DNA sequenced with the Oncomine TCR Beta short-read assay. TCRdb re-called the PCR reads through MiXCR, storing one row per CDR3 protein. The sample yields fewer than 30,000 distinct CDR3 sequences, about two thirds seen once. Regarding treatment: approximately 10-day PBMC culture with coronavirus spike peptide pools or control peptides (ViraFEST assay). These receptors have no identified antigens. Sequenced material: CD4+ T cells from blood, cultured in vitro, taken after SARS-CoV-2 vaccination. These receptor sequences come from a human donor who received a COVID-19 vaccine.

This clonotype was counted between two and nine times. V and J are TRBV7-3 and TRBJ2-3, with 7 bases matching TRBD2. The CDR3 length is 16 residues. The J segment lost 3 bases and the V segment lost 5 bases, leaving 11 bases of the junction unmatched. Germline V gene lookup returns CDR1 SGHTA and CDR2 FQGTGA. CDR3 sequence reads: CASSPRVGGGTDTQYF. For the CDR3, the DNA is TGTGCCAGCAGCCCTAGGGTGGGCGGGGGTACAGATACGCAGTATTTT.

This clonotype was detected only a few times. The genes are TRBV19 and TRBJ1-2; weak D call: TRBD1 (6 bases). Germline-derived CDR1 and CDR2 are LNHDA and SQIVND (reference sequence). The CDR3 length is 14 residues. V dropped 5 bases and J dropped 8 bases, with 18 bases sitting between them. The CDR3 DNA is TGTGCCAGTAGTGTAAACAGGGACGGGTGGGGCTACACCTTC. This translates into CASSVNRDGWGYTF.

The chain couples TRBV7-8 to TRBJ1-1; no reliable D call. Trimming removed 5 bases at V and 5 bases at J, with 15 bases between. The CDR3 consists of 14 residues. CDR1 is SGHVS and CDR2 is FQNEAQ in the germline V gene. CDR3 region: CASSQPVRATEAFF. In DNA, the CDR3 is TGTGCCAGCAGCCAACCCGTACGGGCAACTGAAGCTTTCTTT. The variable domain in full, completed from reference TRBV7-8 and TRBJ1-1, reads GAGVSQSPRYKVAKRGQDVALRCDPISGHVSLFWYQQALGQGPEFLTYFQNEAQLDKSGLPSDRFFAERPEGSVSTLKIQRTQQEDSAVYLCASSQPVRATEAFFGQGTRLTVV.

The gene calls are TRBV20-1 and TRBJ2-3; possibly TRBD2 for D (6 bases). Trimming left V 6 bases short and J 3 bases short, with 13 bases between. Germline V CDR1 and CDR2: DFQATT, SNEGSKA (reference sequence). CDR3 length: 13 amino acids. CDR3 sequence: CSAVAEITDTQYF. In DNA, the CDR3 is TGCAGTGCGGTAGCGGAGATAACAGATACGCAGTATTTT.

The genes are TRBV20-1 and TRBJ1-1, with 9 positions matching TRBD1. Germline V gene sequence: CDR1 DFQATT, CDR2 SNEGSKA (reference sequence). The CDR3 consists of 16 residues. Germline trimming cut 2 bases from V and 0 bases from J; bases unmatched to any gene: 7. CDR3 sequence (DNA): TGCAGTGCTAGACCCGACAGGGGGGGAATGAACACTGAAGCTTTCTTT. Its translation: CSARPDRGGMNTEAFF.